A selection of T cell receptor beta chains follows, all from one sample in a study of T cells in tumors after PD-1 blockade. Clones were read by immunoSEQ multiplex PCR, and TCRdb kept only the in-frame ones, dropping some. The data contain 60,000 to 75,000 clones, around 74% of them singletons. The sample consisted of PBMCs, taken after anti-PD-1 treatment. These receptor sequences come from a human donor with basal cell carcinoma. The CDR3 runs from the conserved cysteine through the conserved F or W. A D gene is named only where the DNA matches it firmly. Some rows mark clone size as missing; the rest say once, few, many or name a class of expanded clone.

V: TRBV18
J: TRBJ1-1
D: -
size: -
CDR3: CASSLDTEAFF
DNA: TGTGCCAGCTCATTAGACACTGAAGCTTTCTTT

V: TRBV6-1
J: TRBJ2-3
D: -
size: -
CDR3: CASSERGSTDTQYF
DNA: TGTGCCAGCAGTGAACGGGGAAGCACAGATACGCAGTATTTT

V: TRBV4-1
J: TRBJ1-6
D: TRBD1
size: -
CDR3: CASSHPDRANSPLHF
DNA: TGCGCCAGCAGCCATCCCGACAGGGCCAATTCACCCCTCCACTTT

V: TRBV3-1/TRBV3-2
J: TRBJ2-1
D: TRBD2
size: -
CDR3: CASSAQQTSGPYNEQFF
DNA: TGTGCCAGCAGCGCCCAGCAGACTAGCGGCCCCTACAATGAGCAGTTCTTC

V: TRBV15
J: TRBJ2-2
D: -
size: -
CDR3: CATSREGVGAGLANTGELFF
DNA: TGTGCCACCAGCAGAGAGGGGGTGGGGGCGGGGCTCGCGAACACCGGGGAGCTGTTTTTT

V: TRBV9
J: TRBJ1-3
D: -
size: -
CDR3: CASSVAGIGNTIYF
DNA: TGTGCCAGCAGCGTAGCCGGTATCGGAAACACCATATATTTT

V: TRBV19
J: TRBJ2-2
D: -
size: once
CDR3: CASSLTGYTGELFF
DNA: TGTGCCAGTAGTCTTACAGGGTACACCGGGGAGCTGTTTTTT

V: TRBV2
J: TRBJ2-3
D: -
size: -
CDR3: CASTYLGSTDTQYF
DNA: TGTGCCAGCACTTACCTCGGGAGCACAGATACGCAGTATTTT

V: TRBV5-5
J: TRBJ2-5
D: -
size: -
CDR3: CASSTRAHQGVETQYF
DNA: TGTGCCAGCAGCACCCGGGCCCACCAAGGGGTAGAGACCCAGTACTTC

V: TRBV6-6
J: TRBJ1-6
D: -
size: -
CDR3: CASSYRDRSNSPLHF
DNA: TGTGCCAGCAGTTACCGTGACAGGTCTAATTCACCCCTCCACTTT

V: TRBV27
J: TRBJ2-3
D: TRBD2
size: -
CDR3: CASSLDSGGAYTQYF
DNA: TGTGCCAGCAGTTTGGATAGCGGGGGGGCCTATACGCAGTATTTT

V: TRBV30
J: TRBJ2-3
D: -
size: -
CDR3: CAWSVYRRDTQYF
DNA: TGTGCCTGGAGTGTATACAGAAGGGATACGCAGTATTTT

V: TRBV7-8
J: TRBJ2-3
D: -
size: -
CDR3: CASSLGGSVDTQYF
DNA: TGTGCCAGCAGCTTAGGGGGGTCCGTCGATACGCAGTATTTT

V: TRBV7-6
J: TRBJ1-4
D: -
size: -
CDR3: CASRPTGRGGEKLFF
DNA: TGTGCCAGCAGGCCTACGGGGAGGGGCGGTGAAAAACTGTTTTTT

V: TRBV10-3
J: TRBJ2-7
D: TRBD2
size: -
CDR3: CATRTSGGEQYF
DNA: TGTGCCACCCGGACTAGCGGGGGTGAGCAGTACTTC

V: TRBV6-4
J: TRBJ1-5
D: -
size: medium-sized
CDR3: CASSDLGGSNQPQHF
DNA: TGTGCCAGCAGTGACCTAGGCGGGAGCAATCAGCCCCAGCATTTT

V: TRBV24-1
J: TRBJ1-5
D: TRBD1
size: -
CDR3: CATSGQGADQPQHF
DNA: TGTGCCACCAGTGGACAGGGGGCCGATCAGCCCCAGCATTTT

V: TRBV7-9
J: TRBJ2-7
D: -
size: -
CDR3: CASSSQGGSYEQYF
DNA: TGTGCCAGCAGCTCCCAGGGTGGGTCCTACGAGCAGTACTTC

V: TRBV19
J: TRBJ2-7
D: TRBD1
size: -
CDR3: CASSIVSRGLNEQYF
DNA: TGTGCCAGTAGTATAGTAAGCAGGGGGCTCAACGAGCAGTACTTC

V: TRBV9
J: TRBJ1-5
D: -
size: -
CDR3: CASSVEDNQPQHF
DNA: TGTGCCAGCAGCGTGGAAGACAATCAGCCCCAGCATTTT

V: TRBV18
J: TRBJ1-1
D: TRBD1
size: -
CDR3: CASSRDRGFTEAFF
DNA: TGTGCCAGCTCTCGGGACAGGGGGTTCACTGAAGCTTTCTTT

V: TRBV28
J: TRBJ1-5
D: -
size: -
CDR3: CATTIPNQPQHF
DNA: TGTGCCACTACTATTCCAAATCAGCCCCAGCATTTT

V: TRBV7-9
J: TRBJ2-1
D: -
size: few
CDR3: CASSPRDRYNEQFF
DNA: TGTGCCAGCAGCCCCCGGGACCGGTACAATGAGCAGTTCTTC

V: TRBV5-1
J: TRBJ1-5
D: -
size: once
CDR3: CASSLTGNNQPQHF
DNA: TGCGCCAGCAGCTTGACAGGGAACAATCAGCCCCAGCATTTT

V: TRBV4-1
J: TRBJ2-3
D: TRBD1
size: -
CDR3: CASSLETGSFTDTQYF
DNA: TGCGCCAGCAGCCTCGAGACAGGGAGTTTCACAGATACGCAGTATTTT

V: TRBV10-3
J: TRBJ1-4
D: TRBD1
size: -
CDR3: CAISESRQGANEKLFF
DNA: TGTGCCATCAGTGAGTCGAGACAGGGGGCTAATGAAAAACTGTTTTTT

V: TRBV9
J: TRBJ1-4
D: -
size: -
CDR3: CASSVGQGSVTNEKLFF
DNA: TGTGCCAGCAGCGTAGGGCAGGGTTCGGTAACTAATGAAAAACTGTTTTTT

V: TRBV5-1
J: TRBJ2-5
D: TRBD2
size: -
CDR3: CASSSGLAGGKETQYF
DNA: TGCGCCAGCAGCTCAGGACTAGCGGGGGGCAAAGAGACCCAGTACTTC

V: TRBV19
J: TRBJ1-1
D: TRBD1
size: -
CDR3: CASSMARGRLNTEAFF
DNA: TGTGCCAGTAGTATGGCCAGGGGGCGTCTGAACACTGAAGCTTTCTTT

V: TRBV6-5
J: TRBJ2-1
D: TRBD2
size: -
CDR3: CASSWGLDYNEQFF
DNA: TGTGCCAGCAGTTGGGGACTAGACTACAATGAGCAGTTCTTC

V: TRBV10-3
J: TRBJ1-2
D: TRBD1
size: few
CDR3: CAISPTGGGGYGYTF
DNA: TGTGCCATCAGCCCGACAGGGGGCGGGGGCTATGGCTACACCTTC

V: TRBV28
J: TRBJ1-3
D: -
size: -
CDR3: CASNRRSSGNTIYF
DNA: TGTGCCAGCAATCGACGAAGCTCTGGAAACACCATATATTTT

V: TRBV12-3/TRBV12-4
J: TRBJ1-2
D: -
size: once
CDR3: CASSWLGGYTF
DNA: TGTGCCAGCAGTTGGTTGGGGGGCTACACCTTC

V: TRBV12-3/TRBV12-4
J: TRBJ2-1
D: -
size: -
CDR3: CASSLEVGNEQFF
DNA: TGTGCCAGCAGTTTAGAAGTCGGGAATGAGCAGTTCTTC

V: TRBV4-1
J: TRBJ1-6
D: TRBD1
size: -
CDR3: CASSQQLGRGQGGSPLHF
DNA: TGCGCCAGCAGCCAGCAATTGGGTAGGGGACAGGGCGGATCACCCCTCCACTTT

V: TRBV24-1
J: TRBJ1-2
D: -
size: -
CDR3: CATSDAGYYGYTF
DNA: TGTGCCACCAGTGATGCGGGGTACTATGGCTACACCTTC

V: TRBV28
J: TRBJ2-3
D: -
size: -
CDR3: CASRQALERTDTQYF
DNA: TGTGCCAGCAGGCAGGCCCTAGAAAGAACAGATACGCAGTATTTT

V: TRBV3-1/TRBV3-2
J: TRBJ2-5
D: -
size: -
CDR3: CASSLTSGTQETQYF
DNA: TGTGCCAGCAGCCTGACCTCAGGGACTCAAGAGACCCAGTACTTC

V: TRBV19
J: TRBJ1-2
D: -
size: -
CDR3: CASRPGAYGYTF
DNA: TGTGCCAGTAGGCCAGGGGCTTATGGCTACACCTTC

V: TRBV14
J: TRBJ1-1
D: TRBD1
size: -
CDR3: CASNRDRSNTEAFF
DNA: TGTGCCAGCAACCGGGACAGATCGAACACTGAAGCTTTCTTT

V: TRBV6-5
J: TRBJ1-1
D: -
size: -
CDR3: CASSYVRGNTEAFF
DNA: TGTGCCAGCAGTTACGTGCGGGGGAACACTGAAGCTTTCTTT